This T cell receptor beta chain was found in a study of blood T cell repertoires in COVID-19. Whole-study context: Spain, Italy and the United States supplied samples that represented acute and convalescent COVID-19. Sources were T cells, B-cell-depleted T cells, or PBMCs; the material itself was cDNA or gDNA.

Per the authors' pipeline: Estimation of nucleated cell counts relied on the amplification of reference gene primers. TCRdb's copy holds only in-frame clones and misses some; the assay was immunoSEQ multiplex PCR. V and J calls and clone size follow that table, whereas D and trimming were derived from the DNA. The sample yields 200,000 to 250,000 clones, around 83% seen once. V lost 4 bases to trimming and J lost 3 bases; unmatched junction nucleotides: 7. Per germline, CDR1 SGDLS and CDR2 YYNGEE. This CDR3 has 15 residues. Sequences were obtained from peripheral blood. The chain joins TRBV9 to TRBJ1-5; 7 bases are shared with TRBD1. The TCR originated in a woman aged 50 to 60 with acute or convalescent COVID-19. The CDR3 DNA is TGTGCCAGCAGCCCCGGGGGACAGTCCAATCAGCCCCAGCATTTT. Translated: CASSPGGQSNQPQHF.